This note documents a single T cell receptor (beta chain) sequence. Sequencing involved patients with CD8+CD57+ cell expansion previously shown by flow cytometry. This entry belongs to a study of CD8+CD57+ T cells in acquired aplastic anemia. At the level of the study: The DNA of sorted CD4+ and CD8+ cells averaged roughly 3.2 ug.

This CDR3 comprises 14 residues. Germline loops: CDR1 SGHRS, CDR2 YFSETQ. V lost 4 bases and J lost 5; bases outside the gene matches: 8. Genomic DNA served as template for TCR beta VDJ and CDR3 profiling. Via MiXCR, TCRdb re-called the reads, giving one row per CDR3 protein. The data contain hundreds of thousands of distinct CDR3 sequences, around 32% of them singletons. V and J are TRBV5-1 and TRBJ1-1; 7 bases agree with TRBD1. Sequenced input: sorted CD4+, CD8+, or CD8+CD57+ T cells (not recorded which) from PBMCs. The receptor's source is a human donor with aplastic anemia. The CDR3 sequence is CASSPIEGATEAFF. The CDR3, as DNA: TGCGCCAGCAGCCCTATTGAGGGGGCAACTGAAGCTTTCTTT.